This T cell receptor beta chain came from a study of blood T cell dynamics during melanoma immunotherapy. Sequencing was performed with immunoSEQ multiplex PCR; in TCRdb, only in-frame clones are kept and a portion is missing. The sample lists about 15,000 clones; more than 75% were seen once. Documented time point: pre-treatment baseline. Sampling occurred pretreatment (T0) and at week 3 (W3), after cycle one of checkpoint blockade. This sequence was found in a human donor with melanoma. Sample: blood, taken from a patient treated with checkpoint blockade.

Here the CDR3 DNA reads TGTGCCAGCAGCCCGCGGACAGGGGGGCAGACCCAGTACTTC. It is translated as CASSPRTGGQTQYF. The chain recombines TRBV13 with TRBJ2-5; 10 bases line up with TRBD1. The junction had 6 bases not matched to a gene; V was cut back by 5 bases and J by 6 bases. This CDR3 is 14 amino acids long. Per the germline V gene, CDR1 is PRHDT and CDR2 is FYEKMQ (reference sequence).